These 20 T cell receptor beta chains share one sample of origin, sequenced in a study of T-cell memory formation after mild COVID-19. A single record per CDR3 protein comes from TCRdb applying MiXCR to the 5' RACE reads. The table has around 310,000 distinct CDR3 sequences, approximately 22% seen once. Sequenced: PBMCs or a T cell subset sorted from them (not recorded which). Receptors were obtained from a man between 18 and 29 years old who had mild COVID-19 (a few samples of this study predate the infection). Cell type and time point are not known.

This clonotype was counted between two and nine times. CDR3 sequence: CASSVGLASGELFF. The CDR3 DNA reads as TGTGCCAGCAGCGTTGGACTAGCGTCCGGGGAGCTGTTTTTT. The chain uses TRBV13 and TRBJ2-2; 9 positions match TRBD2. V was pared by 5 bases and J by 6 bases, with 4 bases of the junction left unmatched. CDR3 length: 14 residues. The germline V gene encodes CDR1 PRHDT and CDR2 FYEKMQ (reference sequence).

This clonotype turned up a few times. The chain joins TRBV7-3 to TRBJ1-2, with 8 bases matching TRBD1. V trimming: 5 bases; J trimming: 7 bases; junction bases outside the gene matches: 6. Germline CDR1 is SGHTA and CDR2 is FQGTGA. CDR3 length: 13 residues. The CDR3 spells CASSPGQGAGYTF. The CDR3 bases are TGTGCCAGCAGCCCTGGACAGGGTGCTGGCTACACCTTC.

The chain recombines TRBV20-1 with TRBJ1-1; possible D gene TRBD1, 5 bases. The V and J ends lost 0 bases and 2 bases respectively, with 13 bases between them. Per the germline V gene, CDR1 is DFQATT and CDR2 is SNEGSKA (reference sequence). The CDR3 runs to 15 residues. DNA for the CDR3: TGCAGTGCTAGAGAAGGCGGGGGATCTAACACTGAAGCTTTCTTT. The encoded protein is CSAREGGGSNTEAFF.

This clonotype came up a few times. The chain uses TRBV6-2 or TRBV6-3 and TRBJ2-7; TRBD2 might be the D (6 bases). The germline V gene encodes CDR1 MNHEY and CDR2 SVGEGT. The CDR3 runs to 17 residues. The ends were cut back, 5 bases at V and 0 bases at J, with 20 bases in the middle. The CDR3 nucleotides are TGTGCCAGCAGTGCCTACCCCGTTGCGGGGACCTCCTACGAGCAGTACGTC. This translates into CASSAYPVAGTSYEQYV.

The V gene is TRBV7-9, the J gene TRBJ1-5; D uncertain. V lost 2 bases to trimming and J lost 4 bases, with 9 bases between them. From germline, CDR1 is SEHNR and CDR2 FQNEAQ (reference sequence). The CDR3 loop spans 14 amino acids. Here the CDR3 reads CASSLNGPNQPQHF. CDR3 nucleotides: TGTGCCAGCAGCTTAAATGGTCCTAATCAGCCCCAGCATTTT.

This clonotype showed up just a few times. This chain links TRBV18 with TRBJ1-6; D is ambiguous. From germline, CDR1 is KGHSH and CDR2 LQKENI. The CDR3 is 13 residues long. V was trimmed by 3 bases and J by 8 bases, leaving 8 bases between them. CDR3 region: CASSPGDHSPLHF. The CDR3 region has the DNA TGTGCCAGCTCACCGGGCGACCATTCACCCCTCCACTTT.

The CDR3 spells CASSLAPAGSSYEQYV. CDR3 bases: TGCGCCAGCAGCTTGGCACCGGCGGGGAGCTCCTACGAGCAGTACGTC. The chain has TRBV5-1 and TRBJ2-7, with D possibly TRBD2 on 6 matching bases. This CDR3 spans 16 amino acids. Looked up from germline, CDR1 is SGHRS and CDR2 is YFSETQ. Trimming took 0 bases from V and 0 from J, leaving 13 bases between them.

Of note for this clonotype: Relative to the germline gene, one junction end is altered; a read error may explain this. CDR3 residues: CAISYTGLMNTEAFF. CDR3 DNA: TGTGCCATCAGTTACACTGGCCTGATGAACACTGAAGCTTTCTTT. The chain recombines TRBV6-5 with TRBJ1-1; no clear D gene. This CDR3 is 15 amino acids long. Germline values: CDR1 MNHEY, CDR2 SVGAGI.

In its sample, this clonotype was seen a few times. The chain couples TRBV7-3 to TRBJ2-3; unclear D gene. CDR1 and CDR2 from the germline V gene are SGHTA and FQGTGA. This CDR3 contains 14 residues. The V gene lost 5 bases and the J gene lost 2 bases, with 11 bases spanning the gap. CDR3 sequence (DNA): TGTGCCAGCAGCCCCGGTGCCGCCACAGATACGCAGTATTTT. Translation: CASSPGAATDTQYF.

The chain has TRBV7-3 and TRBJ1-6, with unresolved D. The germline V gene encodes CDR1 SGHTA and CDR2 FQGTGA. CDR3 length: 15 residues. V lost 2 bases and J 5 bases, leaving 10 bases between the germline ends. This chain's CDR3 is CASSLWGGNNSPLHF. The CDR3 DNA reads TGTGCCAGCAGCTTATGGGGAGGGAATAATTCACCCCTCCACTTT.

The J gene is TRBJ2-7, the V gene TRBV5-1; possible D gene TRBD2, 6 bases. The V and J ends lost 1 base and 7 bases respectively, with 15 bases between them. Germline V CDR1 and CDR2: SGHRS, YFSETQ. The CDR3 extends over 14 amino acids. The CDR3 loop is CASSLSGGVGEQYV. The CDR3 DNA reads TGCGCCAGCAGCTTGAGCGGCGGGGTAGGGGAGCAGTACGTC.

This clonotype was counted a few times. The rearrangement links TRBV29-1 to TRBJ2-5, with 7 bases matching TRBD2. From germline, CDR1 is SQVTM and CDR2 ANQGSEA. Trimming cost V 3 bases and J 4 bases; bases outside gene matches: 8. The CDR3 runs 14 residues. The CDR3 here is CSVDPALARETQYF. As DNA, the CDR3 is TGCAGCGTTGATCCCGCACTAGCGAGAGAGACCCAGTACTTC.

The CDR3 loop is CASSSGLGLFTPGYTF. In DNA, the CDR3 is TGTGCCAGCAGTTCAGGCTTAGGTCTCTTTACACCTGGCTACACCTTC. The chain carries TRBV6-5 and TRBJ1-2; no clear D. This CDR3 is 16 amino acids long. The germline gives CDR1 MNHEY, CDR2 SVGAGI. The ends were cut back, 4 bases at V and 7 bases at J, with 22 bases in the middle.

This clonotype was counted only a few times. This chain joins TRBV6-5 and TRBJ2-3; perhaps TRBD1 as D (5 bases). There are 15 residues in the CDR3. The V gene's germline CDR1 is MNHEY and CDR2 SVGAGI. The V and J ends lost 6 bases and 0 bases respectively, with 13 bases between them. CDR3 sequence (DNA): TGTGCCAGCAGCGTTCAGGGTTTCAGCACAGATACGCAGTATTTT. Amino acids: CASSVQGFSTDTQYF.

This clonotype was recorded a few times. The V and J genes are TRBV4-1 and TRBJ1-2; D is uncertain. CDR1 and CDR2 (germline): MGHRA, YSYEKL. This CDR3 spans 15 amino acids. The ends were cut back, 1 base at V and 7 bases at J, with 16 bases in the middle. This CDR3 is CASSQAGGPAVGYTF. DNA of the CDR3: TGCGCCAGCAGCCAAGCGGGAGGGCCTGCTGTTGGCTACACCTTC.

This clonotype has just a few counts. The genes are TRBV6-5 and TRBJ2-7; D uncertain. CDR1 and CDR2 from the germline V gene are MNHEY and SVGAGI. The length of the CDR3 is 13 residues. V was shortened by 2 bases and J by 5 bases, with 10 bases between the two germline ends. CDR3 protein: CASSYPDDDEQYF. The CDR3 bases are TGTGCCAGCAGTTACCCTGACGACGACGAGCAGTACTTC.

V and J are TRBV20-1 and TRBJ2-3; TRBD1 is a possible D gene (6 bases). CDR1 and CDR2 (germline): DFQATT, SNEGSKA (reference sequence). The CDR3 runs 15 residues. V lost 3 bases to trimming and J lost 5 bases, with 18 bases between them. CDR3 region: CSARPAQGWKDTQYF. Written as DNA, the CDR3 is TGCAGTGCTAGGCCGGCCCAGGGGTGGAAAGATACGCAGTATTTT.

This chain uses TRBV5-4 with TRBJ2-3; perhaps TRBD2 as D (5 bases). The CDR3 sequence is 15 residues long. V lost 0 bases and J lost 6, with 14 bases in between. The germline V gene has CDR1 SGHNT and CDR2 YYREEE (reference sequence). CDR3 nucleotide sequence: TGTGCCAGCAGCTTGGGGGGAGAGTTTCCCGATACGCAGTATTTT. Residues: CASSLGGEFPDTQYF.

As regards this clonotype: A much larger clone is a single base away; this may be a read error. The chain couples TRBV12-3 or TRBV12-4 to TRBJ1-1, with D uncertain. Trimming removed 3 bases from V and 5 bases from J, with 10 bases in between. The CDR3 is made up of 13 amino acids. CDR3 nucleotide sequence: TGTGCCAGCAGTTTGCCCTCGGGGACTGAAGCTTTCTTT. This gives the protein CASSLPSGTEAFF.

V is TRBV11-3 and J is TRBJ2-3; D gene uncertain. From germline, CDR1 is SGHNT and CDR2 YENEEA. This CDR3 region has 15 residues. V lost 6 bases, J lost 5 bases, and 18 bases lay in between. The CDR3 loop reads CASRDPGRVIDTQYF. Written as DNA, the CDR3 is TGTGCCAGCAGGGACCCAGGAAGGGTTATAGATACGCAGTATTTT.